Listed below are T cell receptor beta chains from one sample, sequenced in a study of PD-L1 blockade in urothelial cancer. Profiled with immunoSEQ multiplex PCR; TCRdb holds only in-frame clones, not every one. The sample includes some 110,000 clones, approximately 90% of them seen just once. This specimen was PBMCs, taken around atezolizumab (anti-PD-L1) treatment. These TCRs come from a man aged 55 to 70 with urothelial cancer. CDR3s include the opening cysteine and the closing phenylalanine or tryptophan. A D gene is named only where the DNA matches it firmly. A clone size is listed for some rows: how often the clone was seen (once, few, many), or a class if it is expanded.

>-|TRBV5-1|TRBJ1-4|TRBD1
CASSLATGGVNEKLFF
TGCGCCAGCAGCTTGGCTACAGGGGGCGTAAATGAAAAACTGTTTTTT
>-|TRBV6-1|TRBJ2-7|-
CASSEAGSYEQYF
TGTGCCAGCAGTGAAGCCGGGAGCTACGAGCAGTACTTC
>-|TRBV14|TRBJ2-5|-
CASSQRRGMETQYF
TGTGCCAGCAGCCAACGGCGAGGGATGGAGACCCAGTACTTC
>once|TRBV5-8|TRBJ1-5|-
CASSVQGFNQPQHF
TGTGCCAGCAGCGTGCAGGGCTTCAATCAGCCCCAGCATTTT
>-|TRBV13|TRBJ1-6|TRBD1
CASSLDHRGGTPLHF
TGTGCCAGCAGCTTAGACCACAGGGGAGGAACACCCCTCCACTTT
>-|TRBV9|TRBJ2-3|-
CASSTHQGEQNTDTQYF
TGTGCCAGCAGCACGCACCAAGGGGAACAGAACACAGATACGCAGTATTTT
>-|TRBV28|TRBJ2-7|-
CASSSPGTGRYEQYF
TGTGCCAGCAGTTCACCCGGGACTGGGCGTTACGAGCAGTACTTC
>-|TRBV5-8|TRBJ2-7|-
CASEPWGVYEQYF
TGTGCCAGCGAACCCTGGGGGGTCTACGAGCAGTACTTC
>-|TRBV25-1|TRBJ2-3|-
CASSEWGQADTQYF
TGTGCCAGCAGTGAATGGGGGCAGGCAGATACGCAGTATTTT
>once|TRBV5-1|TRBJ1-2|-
CASSNLQGQAGYTF
TGCGCCAGCAGCAACCTCCAGGGGCAGGCTGGCTACACCTTC
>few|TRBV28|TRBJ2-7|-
CASSPGVSSYEQYF
TGTGCCAGCAGCCCAGGTGTCAGTTCCTACGAGCAGTACTTC
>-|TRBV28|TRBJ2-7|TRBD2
CASSIGTSGNYEQYF
TGTGCCAGCAGTATAGGGACTAGCGGGAATTACGAGCAGTACTTC
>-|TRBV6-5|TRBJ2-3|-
CASSWTPLTDTQYF
TGTGCCAGCAGTTGGACACCCTTGACAGATACGCAGTATTTT
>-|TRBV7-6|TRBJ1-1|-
CASSLGEGGSNTEAFF
TGTGCCAGCAGCTTAGGGGAGGGGGGATCGAACACTGAAGCTTTCTTT
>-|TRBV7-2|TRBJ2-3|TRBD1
CASSLKLDRDTDTQYF
TGTGCCAGCAGCTTGAAACTAGACAGGGACACAGATACGCAGTATTTT
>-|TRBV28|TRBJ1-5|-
CASSPTGPLNQPQHF
TGTGCCAGCAGCCCAACTGGGCCACTCAATCAGCCCCAGCATTTT
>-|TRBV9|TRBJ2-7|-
CASSVGEDWGGYEQYF
TGTGCCAGCAGCGTAGGTGAGGACTGGGGAGGCTACGAGCAGTACTTC
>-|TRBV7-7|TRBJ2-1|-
CASSSGGANEQFF
TGTGCCAGCAGCTCTGGGGGGGCTAATGAGCAGTTCTTC
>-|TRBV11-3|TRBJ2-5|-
CASSLILAETQYF
TGTGCCAGCAGCTTAATCCTCGCGGAGACCCAGTACTTC
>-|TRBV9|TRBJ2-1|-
CASSVAGGTPGSEQFF
TGTGCCAGCAGCGTAGCAGGTGGGACTCCTGGGAGTGAGCAGTTCTTC
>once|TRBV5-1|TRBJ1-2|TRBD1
CASSLPGQSYGYTF
TGCGCCAGCAGCTTACCGGGACAGAGCTATGGCTACACCTTC
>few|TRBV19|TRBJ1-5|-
CASSIGYSNQPQHF
TGTGCCAGTAGTATAGGCTATTCCAATCAGCCCCAGCATTTT
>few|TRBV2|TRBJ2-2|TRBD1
CASKNRGYTGELFF
TGTGCCAGCAAAAACAGGGGGTACACCGGGGAGCTGTTTTTT
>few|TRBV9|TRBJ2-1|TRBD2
CASSPRMGGYNEQFF
TGTGCCAGCAGCCCTCGGATGGGGGGGTACAATGAGCAGTTCTTC
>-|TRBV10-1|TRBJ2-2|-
CASSDNSRGLTGELFF
TGCGCCAGCAGTGATAACTCGCGGGGCCTGACCGGGGAGCTGTTTTTT
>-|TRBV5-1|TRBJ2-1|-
CASSLSVNEQFF
TGCGCCAGCAGCTTGTCGGTAAACGAGCAGTTCTTC
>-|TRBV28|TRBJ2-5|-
CASGGAQYQETQYF
TGTGCCAGCGGGGGGGCACAATACCAAGAGACCCAGTACTTC
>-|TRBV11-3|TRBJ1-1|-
CASSARGIGPGAFF
TGTGCCAGCAGCGCAAGGGGGATCGGGCCTGGAGCTTTCTTT
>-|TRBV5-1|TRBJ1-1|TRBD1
CASRVQGNSAEAFF
TGCGCCAGCAGAGTACAGGGGAACAGCGCTGAAGCTTTCTTT
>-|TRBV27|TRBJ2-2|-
CASSSYTGELFF
TGTGCCAGCAGTTCCTACACCGGGGAGCTGTTTTTT
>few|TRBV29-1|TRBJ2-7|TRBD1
CSASGTGVYEQYF
TGCAGCGCCTCTGGGACAGGGGTGTACGAGCAGTACTTC
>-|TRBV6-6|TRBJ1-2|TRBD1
CASSSGTVYGYTF
TGTGCCAGCAGCTCCGGGACAGTCTATGGCTACACCTTC
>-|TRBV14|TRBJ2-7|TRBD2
CASSPQTGGRLYEQYF
TGTGCCAGCAGCCCCCAGACGGGAGGGAGATTATACGAGCAGTACTTC
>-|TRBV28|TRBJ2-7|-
CASSLSAGEQYF
TGTGCCAGCAGTTTATCGGCGGGGGAGCAGTACTTC
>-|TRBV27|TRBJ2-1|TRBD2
CASSIGTSGRNEQFF
TGTGCCAGCAGTATCGGGACTAGCGGGAGGAATGAGCAGTTCTTC
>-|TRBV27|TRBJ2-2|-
CASSLSLRGIGELFF
TGTGCCAGCAGTTTATCCCTGAGGGGGATCGGGGAGCTGTTTTTT
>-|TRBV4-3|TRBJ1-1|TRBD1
CASSLGTGGLGTEAFF
TGCGCCAGCAGCCTTGGGACAGGGGGGCTTGGCACTGAAGCTTTCTTT
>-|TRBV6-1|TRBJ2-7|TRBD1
CASRWTGKYEQYF
TGTGCCAGCAGATGGACAGGGAAATACGAGCAGTACTTC
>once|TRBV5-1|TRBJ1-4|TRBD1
CASSLADREREKLFF
TGCGCCAGCAGCTTGGCCGACAGGGAACGTGAAAAACTGTTTTTT
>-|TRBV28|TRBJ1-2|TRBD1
CASSSTGGRGGGYTF
TGTGCCAGCAGCTCGACAGGGGGCCGGGGAGGGGGCTACACCTTC
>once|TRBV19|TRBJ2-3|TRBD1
CASSNRGSGGTDTQYF
TGTGCCAGTAGTAACAGGGGTAGTGGCGGGACAGATACGCAGTATTTT